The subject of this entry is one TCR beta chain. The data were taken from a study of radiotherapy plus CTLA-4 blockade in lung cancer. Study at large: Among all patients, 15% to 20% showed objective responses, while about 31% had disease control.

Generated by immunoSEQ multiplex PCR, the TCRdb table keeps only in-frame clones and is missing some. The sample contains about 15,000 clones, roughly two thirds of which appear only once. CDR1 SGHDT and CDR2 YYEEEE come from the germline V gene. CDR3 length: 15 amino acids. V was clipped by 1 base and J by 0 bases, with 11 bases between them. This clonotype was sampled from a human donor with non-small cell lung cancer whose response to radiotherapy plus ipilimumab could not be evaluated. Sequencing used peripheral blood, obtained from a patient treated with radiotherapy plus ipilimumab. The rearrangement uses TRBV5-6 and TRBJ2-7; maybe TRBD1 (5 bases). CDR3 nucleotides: TGTGCCAGCAGCTTGCGACAGACTCCCTCCTACGAGCAGTACGTC. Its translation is CASSLRQTPSYEQYV.